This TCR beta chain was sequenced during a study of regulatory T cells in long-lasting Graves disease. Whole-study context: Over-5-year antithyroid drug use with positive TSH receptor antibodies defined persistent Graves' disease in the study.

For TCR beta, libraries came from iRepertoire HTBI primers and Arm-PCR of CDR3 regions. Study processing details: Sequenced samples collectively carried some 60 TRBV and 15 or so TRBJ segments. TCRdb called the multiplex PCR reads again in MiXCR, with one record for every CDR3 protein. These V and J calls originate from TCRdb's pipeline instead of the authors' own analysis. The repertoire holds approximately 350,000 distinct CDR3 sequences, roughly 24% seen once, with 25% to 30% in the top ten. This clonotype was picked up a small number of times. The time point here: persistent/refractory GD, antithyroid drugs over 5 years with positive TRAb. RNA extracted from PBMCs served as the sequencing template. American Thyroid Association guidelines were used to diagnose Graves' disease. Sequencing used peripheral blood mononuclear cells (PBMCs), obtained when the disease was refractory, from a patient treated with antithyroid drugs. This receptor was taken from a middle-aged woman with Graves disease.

The CDR3 here is CSAKRAPGTGELFF. As DNA, the CDR3 is TGCAGTGCTAAGAGGGCCCCGGGCACCGGGGAGCTGTTTTTT. The chain couples TRBV20-1 to TRBJ2-2; D might be TRBD2 (5 bases). Germline V CDR1 and CDR2: DFQATT, SNEGSKA (reference sequence). V lost 4 bases, J lost 4 bases, and 13 bases lay in between. The CDR3 is 14 residues long.